This TCR beta chain was observed in a study of identical twins. This clonotype was counted ten times or more. Its specificity is unknown. Template switching added a universal primer site, and cDNA bore unique molecular identifiers. One entry per CDR3 protein, called by TCRdb with MiXCR from the 5' RACE reads. Of about 690,000 distinct CDR3 sequences in the sample, 5.5% to 6.5% were seen once. Overall study findings and caveats: Whereas memory repertoires showed no such difference, abundant cord blood beta clonotypes carried fewer insertions. The degree of excess twin sharing was weaker in beta out-of-frame sequences. Because invariant MAIT and iNKT cells could be present, zero-insertion analyses could be partly confounded.

Germline-derived CDR1 and CDR2 are MNHEY and SMNVEV (reference sequence). The CDR3 consists of 13 residues. V was trimmed by 4 bases and J by 0 bases, leaving 7 bases between them. The sequence was obtained from a man younger than 35 in good health. The material sequenced was naive T cells sorted from blood. The chain uses TRBV27 and TRBJ2-7; D ambiguous. The CDR3 is CASSSRPSYEQYF. The DNA for the CDR3 is TGTGCCAGCAGTTCCCGGCCCTCCTACGAGCAGTACTTC.